This entry concerns a single T cell receptor beta chain. This sample is part of a study of cytomegalovirus exposure and HLA in healthy donors. The germline V gene encodes CDR1 GTSNPN and CDR2 SVGIG (reference sequence). Deletions cut 4 bases from V and 1 base from J, with 10 bases between. CDR3 length: 13 amino acids. Libraries were prepared by immunoSEQ multiplex PCR; TCRdb keeps only in-frame clonotypes and omits some of them. The sample has roughly 130,000 clones, 88% seen once; the top ten hold approximately 1.3%. The sequencing sample was made of PBMCs. The genes are TRBV30 and TRBJ1-1; weak D call: TRBD1 (5 bases). The receptor was isolated from a man between 25 and 39 years old in good health and CMV-seronegative. The CDR3 coding sequence is TGTGCCTGGAAAAGACAGACGAACACTGAAGCTTTCTTT. Protein sequence: CAWKRQTNTEAFF.